The rows below give T cell receptor beta chains drawn from one sample of a study of cytomegalovirus exposure and HLA in healthy donors. TCRdb keeps only in-frame clones here, not all; method: immunoSEQ multiplex PCR. The data hold some 130,000 clones, with approximately 70% observed a single time. The sample taken for sequencing was PBMCs. All receptors come from a woman aged 55-70 years in good health and CMV-seropositive. Each CDR3 is given with its conserved first and last residue. A D gene is named only where the DNA matches it firmly. Rows may omit the clone size; those that give it use once, few, many or a size class.

j_gene: TRBJ2-7; abundance: .; v_gene: TRBV2; d_gene: TRBD1; CDR3aa: CASSDGQGAIYEQYF; CDR3nt: TGTGCCAGCAGCGACGGACAGGGGGCAATCTACGAGCAGTACTTC
j_gene: TRBJ1-2; abundance: .; v_gene: TRBV5-6; d_gene: .; CDR3aa: CASSLDRTYGYTF; CDR3nt: TGTGCCAGCAGCCTTGACAGGACTTATGGCTACACCTTC
j_gene: TRBJ2-7; abundance: .; v_gene: TRBV20-1; d_gene: .; CDR3aa: CSASDIYEQYF; CDR3nt: TGCAGTGCTAGCGACATTTACGAGCAGTACTTC
j_gene: TRBJ2-5; abundance: few; v_gene: TRBV7-9; d_gene: TRBD2; CDR3aa: CASSYPGLAEGAQYF; CDR3nt: TGTGCCAGCAGCTACCCGGGACTAGCGGAAGGGGCCCAGTACTTC
j_gene: TRBJ2-7; abundance: .; v_gene: TRBV28; d_gene: TRBD1; CDR3aa: CASSPMGGTGSSYEQYF; CDR3nt: TGTGCCAGCAGTCCCATGGGCGGGACAGGGAGCTCCTACGAGCAGTACTTC
j_gene: TRBJ2-3; abundance: few; v_gene: TRBV2; d_gene: TRBD2; CDR3aa: CASTLAASTDTQYF; CDR3nt: TGTGCCAGCACACTAGCGGCTAGCACAGATACGCAGTATTTT
j_gene: TRBJ2-1; abundance: .; v_gene: TRBV7-3; d_gene: TRBD1; CDR3aa: CASSMDRGTYNEQFF; CDR3nt: TGTGCCAGCAGCATGGACAGGGGGACCTACAATGAGCAGTTCTTC
j_gene: TRBJ1-5; abundance: .; v_gene: TRBV2; d_gene: TRBD1; CDR3aa: CASNQDRAIGNQPQHF; CDR3nt: TGTGCCAGCAACCAGGACAGGGCGATTGGCAATCAGCCCCAGCATTTT
j_gene: TRBJ2-2; abundance: .; v_gene: TRBV9; d_gene: .; CDR3aa: CASSSRGSSGGELFF; CDR3nt: TGTGCCAGCAGCAGTCGTGGGAGTTCGGGCGGGGAGCTGTTTTTT
j_gene: TRBJ2-2; abundance: .; v_gene: TRBV5-1; d_gene: .; CDR3aa: CASSLDRLQELFF; CDR3nt: TGCGCCAGCAGCTTGGACAGACTACAGGAGCTGTTTTTT
j_gene: TRBJ2-1; abundance: .; v_gene: TRBV5-1; d_gene: .; CDR3aa: CASTSRGYVRESSYNEQFF; CDR3nt: TGCGCCAGCACCAGCCGGGGGTACGTCCGGGAGAGCTCCTACAATGAGCAGTTCTTC
j_gene: TRBJ2-7; abundance: .; v_gene: TRBV18; d_gene: TRBD2; CDR3aa: CASSLAGGTYEQYF; CDR3nt: TGTGCCAGCTCATTAGCGGGAGGGACCTACGAGCAGTACTTC
j_gene: TRBJ1-1; abundance: .; v_gene: TRBV6-1; d_gene: .; CDR3aa: CASTVRWGVGAFF; CDR3nt: TGTGCCAGCACTGTAAGGTGGGGGGTTGGAGCTTTCTTT
j_gene: TRBJ2-7; abundance: few; v_gene: TRBV11-2; d_gene: TRBD2; CDR3aa: CASSFSAGGSYEQYF; CDR3nt: TGTGCCAGCAGCTTTTCAGCGGGGGGCTCCTACGAGCAGTACTTC
j_gene: TRBJ1-1; abundance: .; v_gene: TRBV25-1; d_gene: .; CDR3aa: CASTRNTEAFF; CDR3nt: TGTGCCAGCACCCGGAACACTGAAGCTTTCTTT
j_gene: TRBJ1-5; abundance: .; v_gene: TRBV6-1; d_gene: TRBD1; CDR3aa: CASRQGVPGNQPQHF; CDR3nt: TGTGCCAGCAGACAGGGGGTACCGGGCAATCAGCCCCAGCATTTT
j_gene: TRBJ2-3; abundance: few; v_gene: TRBV28; d_gene: TRBD2; CDR3aa: CASSHLKAGDTDTQYF; CDR3nt: TGTGCCAGCAGCCATTTAAAAGCGGGAGACACAGATACGCAGTATTTT
j_gene: TRBJ1-2; abundance: .; v_gene: TRBV7-9; d_gene: TRBD1; CDR3aa: CASSPPIDRGQGYTF; CDR3nt: TGTGCCAGCAGCCCCCCTATTGACAGGGGGCAAGGCTACACCTTC
j_gene: TRBJ2-5; abundance: .; v_gene: TRBV5-1; d_gene: TRBD2; CDR3aa: CASRRTSQETQYF; CDR3nt: TGCGCCAGCCGAAGGACTAGCCAAGAGACCCAGTACTTC